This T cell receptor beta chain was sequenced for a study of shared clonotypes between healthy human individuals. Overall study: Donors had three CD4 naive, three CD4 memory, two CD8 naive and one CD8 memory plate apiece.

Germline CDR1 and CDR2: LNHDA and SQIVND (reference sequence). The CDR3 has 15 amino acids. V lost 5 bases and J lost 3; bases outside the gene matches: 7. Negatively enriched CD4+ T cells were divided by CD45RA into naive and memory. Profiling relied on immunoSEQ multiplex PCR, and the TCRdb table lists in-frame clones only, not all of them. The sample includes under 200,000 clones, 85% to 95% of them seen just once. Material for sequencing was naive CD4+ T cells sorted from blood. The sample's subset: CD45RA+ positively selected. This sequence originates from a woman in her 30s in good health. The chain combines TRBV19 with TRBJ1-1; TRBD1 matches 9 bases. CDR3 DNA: TGTGCCAGTAGTTCTACAGGGGGCCGGGACACTGAAGCTTTCTTT. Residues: CASSSTGGRDTEAFF.